This TCR beta chain comes out of a study of response to subunit inactivated influenza vaccine. MiXCR, run by TCRdb on the RT-PCR reads, gives a single entry per CDR3 protein. Of about 540,000 distinct CDR3 sequences in the sample, approximately 24% were seen once. This clonotype was detected only a few times. CDR1 is SGHAT and CDR2 is FQDESV in the germline V gene (reference sequence). V was clipped by 5 bases and J by 0 bases; unmatched bases: 9. This CDR3 spans 18 amino acids. This same sample was also part of a study on T cells expressing NK-cell markers. That publication notes: Template switching by 5'RACE with UMIs generated the TCR beta cDNA. For several donors, the dominant NKG2C+ clonotypes made up about 1.0-8% of their CD8+ T cells.

The starting material was CD4+ T cells sorted from PBMCs, obtained 11 to 12 days after vaccination. J is TRBJ2-1 and V is TRBV11-1; 11 nucleotides line up with TRBD2. The source is a man aged 50 to 59 who received an inactivated influenza vaccine. CDR3 region: CASSPRLAGTSSYNEQFF. DNA for the CDR3: TGTGCCAGCAGCCCGAGACTAGCGGGGACGAGCTCCTACAATGAGCAGTTCTTC.